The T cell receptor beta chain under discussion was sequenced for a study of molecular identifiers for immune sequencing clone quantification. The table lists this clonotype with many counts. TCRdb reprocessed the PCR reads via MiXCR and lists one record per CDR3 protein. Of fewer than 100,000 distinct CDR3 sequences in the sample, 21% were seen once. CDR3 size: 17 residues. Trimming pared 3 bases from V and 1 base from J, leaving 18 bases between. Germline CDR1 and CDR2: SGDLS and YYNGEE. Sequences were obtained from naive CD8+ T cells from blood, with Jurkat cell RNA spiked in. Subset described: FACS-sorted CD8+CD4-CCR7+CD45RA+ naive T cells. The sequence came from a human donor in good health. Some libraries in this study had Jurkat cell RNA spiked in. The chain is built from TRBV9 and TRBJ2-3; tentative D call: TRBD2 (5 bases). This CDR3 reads CASSERTAVLGTDTQYF. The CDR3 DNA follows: TGTGCCAGCAGCGAGCGGACTGCCGTCCTCGGCACAGATACGCAGTATTTT.